Listed below are T cell receptor beta chains from one sample, sequenced in a study of blood T cells in healthy people across ages. TCRdb independently ran MiXCR on the 5' RACE reads; one entry per CDR3 protein. The repertoire includes about 1.8 million distinct CDR3 sequences, roughly 52% of them detected once, and 2.1% sits in the top ten. Sequences were obtained from blood. Every receptor here comes from a middle-aged woman in good health. Each CDR3 is given with its conserved first and last residue. The D gene is left open where the match is weak. Size is omitted from some rows. Given values are once, few, many or a class for expanded clones.

j_gene | v_gene | abundance | d_gene | CDR3aa | CDR3nt
TRBJ1-5 | TRBV20-1 | . | . | CSATSRTSNQPQHF | TGCAGTGCTACCTCGCGGACTAGCAATCAGCCCCAGCATTTT
TRBJ2-1 | TRBV29-1 | . | . | CSVTTSSYEQFF | TGCAGCGTTACGACATCCTCCTACGAGCAGTTCTTC
TRBJ1-1 | TRBV7-2 | . | . | CASSLDHRVTEAFF | TGTGCCAGCAGCTTAGATCACAGGGTAACTGAAGCTTTCTTT
TRBJ1-2 | TRBV3-1 | . | TRBD1 | CASSQKQDRVGYGYTF | TGTGCCAGCAGCCAAAAGCAGGACAGGGTGGGCTATGGCTACACCTTC
TRBJ1-6 | TRBV7-9 | . | . | CASSLDVTPSGNSPLHF | TGTGCCAGCAGCTTAGATGTGACCCCCTCGGGTAATTCACCCCTCCACTTT
TRBJ2-7 | TRBV18 | . | . | CASSPERQHEQYF | TGTGCCAGCTCACCCGAACGACAACACGAGCAGTACTTC
TRBJ1-2 | TRBV11-2 | once | . | CASSLTDHANYGYTF | TGTGCCAGCAGCCTTACAGACCATGCTAACTATGGCTACACCTTC
TRBJ2-1 | TRBV7-2 | once | TRBD2 | CASSLVLAGGVSYNEQFF | TGTGCCAGCAGCTTAGTCTTGGCTGGGGGGGTATCCTACAATGAGCAGTTCTTC
TRBJ2-1 | TRBV6-5 | . | TRBD2 | CASSYGGLAGNNEQFF | TGTGCCAGCAGTTACGGAGGACTAGCGGGAAACAATGAGCAGTTCTTC
TRBJ1-2 | TRBV4-3 | . | . | CASSQDGTPRNYGYTF | TGCGCCAGCAGCCAAGATGGGACACCGCGTAACTATGGCTACACCTTC
TRBJ2-6 | TRBV4-3 | . | . | CASGQGTSNSAGANVLTF | TGCGCCAGCGGCCAAGGAACCTCGAACAGTGCAGGGGCCAACGTCCTGACTTTC
TRBJ2-7 | TRBV2 | few | . | CASSESRFQSYEQYF | TGTGCCAGCAGTGAAAGCAGATTCCAGTCCTACGAGCAGTACTTC
TRBJ1-6 | TRBV2 | . | . | CASGPFGSPNSPLHF | TGTGCCAGCGGTCCCTTTGGGTCTCCGAATTCACCCCTCCACTTT
TRBJ2-1 | TRBV7-2 | . | TRBD2 | CASRQGLAAQGQFF | TGTGCCAGCAGACAAGGACTAGCGGCCCAGGGGCAGTTCTTC
TRBJ2-7 | TRBV13 | . | . | CASSSGTSSSYNEQYF | TGTGCCAGCAGCTCGGGGACATCGAGCTCCTACAATGAGCAGTACTTC
TRBJ2-1 | TRBV28 | . | TRBD2 | CASSLRSSGGYEQFF | TGTGCCAGCAGTTTAAGGTCTAGCGGGGGGTATGAGCAGTTCTTC
TRBJ2-4 | TRBV4-1 | few | TRBD2 | CASSQDSQRGVTKNIQYF | TGCGCCAGCAGCCAAGATAGTCAGCGGGGGGTAACCAAAAACATTCAGTACTTC
TRBJ2-6 | TRBV29-1 | . | TRBD2 | CSIAGTSRPGANVLTF | TGCAGCATCGCCGGGACTAGCCGGCCTGGGGCCAACGTCCTGACTTTC
TRBJ2-1 | TRBV7-2 | few | TRBD2 | CASSSKRGRYNEQFF | TGTGCCAGCAGCTCGAAGCGGGGGCGATACAATGAGCAGTTCTTC
TRBJ2-3 | TRBV7-6 | few | TRBD1 | CASSQDRAADTQYF | TGTGCCAGCAGCCAGGACAGGGCGGCAGATACGCAGTATTTT
TRBJ2-1 | TRBV27 | . | . | CASSFGEAREQFF | TGTGCCAGCAGTTTTGGGGAGGCTCGTGAGCAGTTCTTC
TRBJ2-7 | TRBV5-1 | many | TRBD1 | CASSLGTGDTYEQYF | TGCGCCAGCAGCCTTGGGACAGGGGATACCTACGAGCAGTACTTC
TRBJ2-3 | TRBV12-3/TRBV12-4 | once | . | CASSLLLGQGVTDTQYF | TGTGCCAGCAGTTTGCTACTGGGCCAAGGGGTAACAGATACGCAGTATTTT
TRBJ1-1 | TRBV29-1 | . | . | CSMRVGAGTEAFF | TGCAGCATGAGGGTGGGGGCTGGCACTGAAGCTTTCTTT